This T cell receptor (beta chain) is from a study of blood T cells in healthy people across ages. Study-level points and caveats: Older age coincided with a roughly linear decline in TCR beta diversity per million T cells. Not knowing donor CMV status may have confounded expanded clonotype changes.

Collection of ten milliliters of peripheral blood was performed for each donor. Primed by a sample-barcoded 5' primer and a J-beta primer mix, a second PCR proceeded for 7 to 11 cycles. Each of the samples gave a minimum of 2.5 million paired-end reads that contained CDR3. In TCRdb, the 5' RACE reads were re-called with MiXCR into one record per CDR3 protein. The sample includes over 500,000 distinct CDR3 sequences, 40% to 65% seen only once; the top ten take approximately 12%. This clonotype appeared many times. The antigen is unknown. The CDR3 is made up of 15 amino acids. With V trimmed by 4 bases and J by 1 base, 5 bases remained unmatched. Germline V gene sequence: CDR1 KGHDR, CDR2 SFDVKD.

The sample consisted of blood. This TCR came from a woman older than 75 in good health. The J gene is TRBJ2-5, the V gene TRBV24-1; TRBD2 agrees at 7 bases. The CDR3 reads CATSELGGSQETQYF. In DNA, the CDR3 is TGTGCCACCAGTGAACTGGGAGGGAGCCAAGAGACCCAGTACTTC.